The 18 T cell receptor beta chains given below trace back to one sample, sequenced in a study of T-cell reconstitution after alpha-beta-depleted transplantation in children (dated by TCRdb to 2016 to 2017). What the treatment or condition label conveys for this sample: allogeneic hematopoietic cell transplantation with graft depleted of TCRalphabeta T cells and CD19 B cells. The library was built by means of PCR. Sequenced on an Illumina HiSeq 2500. Molecular barcoding was employed in the preparation of TCR libraries, with unique molecular identifiers being used to normalize TCRbeta repertoire quantification. TCRdb trimmed the raw reads at Q25, called clones with MiXCR and kept productive beta chains. A single entry per CDR3 protein holds the most common genes and DNA from its merged rows. The sample profile shows around 450,000 distinct CDR3 sequences; approximately 41% of them were found once. The ten largest clonotypes hold roughly 27% of the sample.

Sample: PBMCs, taken before TCRalphabeta/CD19-depleted stem cell transplant. The receptors come from a girl aged 2-10 years with aplastic anemia, due to receive a stem cell transplant.

This clonotype was picked up a small number of times. The chain carries TRBV15 and TRBJ2-2; unclear D gene. Deletions cut 1 base from V and 3 bases from J, with 6 bases between. CDR3 length: 14 amino acids. Per germline, CDR1 LNHNV and CDR2 YYDKDF (reference sequence). The CDR3 bases are TGTGCCACCAGCAGAGGATCCGACACCGGGGAGCTGTTTTTT. This codes for CATSRGSDTGELFF.

V is TRBV7-9 and J is TRBJ1-2; D remains ambiguous. The CDR3 runs 16 residues. Germline loops: CDR1 SEHNR, CDR2 FQNEAQ (reference sequence). V lost 0 bases to trimming and J lost 2 bases, with 13 bases between them. CDR3 in DNA: TGTGCCAGCAGCTTAGCGGGCCTTCTCATCAACTATGGCTACACCTTC. It yields the protein CASSLAGLLINYGYTF.

The V gene is TRBV9, the J gene TRBJ2-5; D ambiguous. Trimming took off 4 bases at V and 2 bases at J, with 12 bases between the two ends. The CDR3 has 14 residues. Germline values: CDR1 SGDLS, CDR2 YYNGEE. CDR3 in amino acids: CASSLILRQETQYF. Written as DNA, the CDR3 is TGTGCCAGCAGCCTTATTCTACGGCAAGAGACCCAGTACTTC.

In its sample, this clonotype was seen a few times. The chain couples TRBV12-3 or TRBV12-4 to TRBJ2-3; possibly TRBD2 for D (5 bases). This CDR3 has 15 amino acids. The V and J ends lost 0 bases and 1 base respectively, with 8 bases between them. The CDR3 sequence is CASSLARAGTDTQYF. The CDR3, as DNA: TGTGCCAGCAGTTTAGCGCGGGCTGGCACAGATACGCAGTATTTT.

The CDR3 sequence is CASSPGIQIDNEQFF. The CDR3 DNA is TGCGCCAGCAGCCCCGGCATTCAGATTGACAATGAGCAGTTCTTC. This chain joins TRBV5-1 and TRBJ2-1; D is uncertain. Germline V gene data show CDR1 as SGHRS and CDR2 as YFSETQ. V was pared by 4 bases and J by 5 bases, with 16 bases between. The CDR3 consists of 15 residues.

This clonotype occurred many times. The rearrangement joins TRBV14 to TRBJ2-2, with unresolved D. The germline gives CDR1 SGHDN, CDR2 FVKESK. There are 15 residues in the CDR3. Trimming removed 2 bases from V and 9 bases from J, with 16 bases in between. Here the CDR3 DNA reads TGTGCCAGCAGCCAATTATCCAGCCCTCCCTGGGAGCTGTTTTTT. This sequence encodes CASSQLSSPPWELFF. Full variable domain (remainder filled in from reference TRBV14 and TRBJ2-2): EAGVTQFPSHSVIEKGQTVTLRCDPISGHDNLYWYRRVMGKEIKFLLHFVKESKQDESGMPNNRFLAERTGGTYSTLKVQPAELEDSGVYFCASSQLSSPPWELFFGEGSRLTVL.

This clonotype has a count of ten or more. This sequence joins TRBV4-2 and TRBJ2-3; a possible D gene is TRBD2 (5 bases). The CDR3 consists of 14 residues. Deletions cut 0 bases from V and 7 bases from J, with 11 bases between. Germline V gene data show CDR1 as LGHNA and CDR2 as YNFKEQ. The CDR3 loop reads CASSQDRGIHTQYF. The CDR3 DNA is TGTGCCAGCAGCCAAGATCGGGGTATCCATACGCAGTATTTT.

V gene TRBV20-1 combines with J gene TRBJ2-3, with D possibly TRBD2 on 5 matching bases. Trimming left V 3 bases short and J 3 bases short, with 13 bases between. Germline loops: CDR1 DFQATT, CDR2 SNEGSKA (reference sequence). CDR3 length: 14 amino acids. CDR3 loop: CSASGLATTDTQYF. The CDR3 DNA reads as TGCAGTGCTAGTGGACTCGCGACTACAGATACGCAGTATTTT.

The gene calls are TRBV10-3 and TRBJ2-5; a weak D match, TRBD1 (5 bases). The V and J ends lost 1 base and 2 bases respectively, with 14 bases between them. CDR1 is ENHRY, CDR2 SYGVKD, per germline. The CDR3 extends over 16 amino acids. This CDR3 is CAISELGQGSQETQYF. CDR3 sequence (DNA): TGTGCCATCAGTGAGTTAGGGCAGGGATCGCAAGAGACCCAGTACTTC.

The V gene is TRBV3-1, the J gene TRBJ2-2; TRBD1 matches at 8 bases. The trim removed 9 bases at V and 1 base at J, leaving 4 bases unmatched. The germline V gene has CDR1 LGHDT and CDR2 YNNKEL (reference sequence). This CDR3 has 14 residues. CDR3 sequence: CASRDRQNTGELFF. In DNA, the CDR3 is TGTGCCAGTCGGGACAGGCAGAACACCGGGGAGCTGTTTTTT.

J is TRBJ2-5 and V is TRBV5-1; no firm D call. The CDR3 is made up of 13 amino acids. V was clipped by 3 bases and J by 3 bases, with 9 bases between them. Per germline, CDR1 SGHRS and CDR2 YFSETQ. CDR3 region: CASSWPEKETQYF. The CDR3 DNA reads as TGCGCCAGCAGCTGGCCGGAGAAAGAGACCCAGTACTTC. The complete variable domain, with remaining parts taken from reference TRBV5-1 and TRBJ2-5, reads KAGVTQTPRYLIKTRGQQVTLSCSPISGHRSVSWYQQTPGQGLQFLFEYFSETQRNKGNFPGRFSGRQFSNSRSEMNVSTLELGDSALYLCASSWPEKETQYFGPGTRLLVL.

This clonotype was seen a single time. The V call is TRBV2, the J call TRBJ2-6, with D perhaps matching TRBD1 (6 bases). The V gene lost 7 bases and the J gene lost 0 bases, with 13 bases spanning the gap. The germline CDR1 and CDR2 sequences are SNHLY and FYNNEI. The length of the CDR3 is 16 residues. In nucleotides, the CDR3 is TGTGCCAGCATGACAGGTCCCATCTCTGGGGCCAACGTCCTGACTTTC. Translating gives CASMTGPISGANVLTF.

This clonotype was seen a handful of times. CDR3 loop: CASSQDLGSGSGHNEQFF. Here the CDR3 DNA reads TGTGCCAGCAGCCAAGATCTAGGTAGCGGGAGCGGCCACAATGAGCAGTTCTTC. The rearrangement joins TRBV3-1 to TRBJ2-1; TRBD2 matches at 9 bases. Trimming at V came to 0 bases and at J to 5 bases, leaving 11 bases not matched to a gene. The CDR3 sequence is 18 residues long. Germline V gene lookup returns CDR1 LGHDT and CDR2 YNNKEL (reference sequence).

This clonotype was detected many times. CDR3 amino acids: CSARGSTYEQYF. CDR3 in DNA: TGCAGTGCCCGCGGGTCGACCTACGAGCAGTACTTC. The rearrangement uses TRBV20-1 and TRBJ2-7, with D perhaps TRBD2 (5 bases). Trimming shortened V by 6 bases and J by 2 bases, and 11 bases separated the two germline ends. Per germline, CDR1 DFQATT and CDR2 SNEGSKA (reference sequence). The CDR3 is 12 amino acids.

This rearrangement joins TRBV5-1 to TRBJ2-1; D is possibly TRBD2 (5 bases). The CDR3 is made up of 17 amino acids. The ends were cut back, 4 bases at V and 4 bases at J, with 21 bases in the middle. Germline V gene data show CDR1 as SGHRS and CDR2 as YFSETQ. The CDR3 spells CASSPRLGSIIYNEQFF. DNA for the CDR3: TGCGCCAGCAGCCCTAGGCTAGGGAGTATTATATACAATGAGCAGTTCTTC. The variable domain in full, with the rest retrieved from reference TRBV5-1 and TRBJ2-1, is KAGVTQTPRYLIKTRGQQVTLSCSPISGHRSVSWYQQTPGQGLQFLFEYFSETQRNKGNFPGRFSGRQFSNSRSEMNVSTLELGDSALYLCASSPRLGSIIYNEQFFGPGTRLTVL.

This chain joins TRBV20-1 and TRBJ2-1, with 7 bases identical to TRBD1. V shed 3 bases, J shed 3 bases, and the junction held 5 bases outside the gene matches. The CDR3 loop spans 14 amino acids. Per the germline V gene, CDR1 is DFQATT and CDR2 is SNEGSKA (reference sequence). The CDR3 sequence: CSARNWDSYNEQFF. The DNA of the CDR3 is TGCAGTGCTAGGAATTGGGACAGCTACAATGAGCAGTTCTTC.

This clonotype appeared a few times. The V and J genes are TRBV20-1 and TRBJ2-1; D is possibly TRBD2 (5 bases). CDR1 and CDR2 from the germline V gene are DFQATT and SNEGSKA (reference sequence). V was clipped by 2 bases and J by 8 bases, with 16 bases between them. There are 14 residues in the CDR3. The CDR3 DNA sequence: TGCAGTGCTAGACGCCTTTCATCGGAGGATGAGCAGTTCTTC. Its translation: CSARRLSSEDEQFF.

The CDR3 loop is CSARTSGRVNLYEQYF. The CDR3 nucleotides are TGCAGTGCGAGGACTAGCGGGAGAGTTAATCTCTACGAGCAGTACTTC. J is TRBJ2-7 and V is TRBV20-1; 13 bases are a match to TRBD2. The length of the CDR3 is 16 residues. Germline CDR1 and CDR2: DFQATT and SNEGSKA (reference sequence). V dropped 6 bases and J dropped 3; count of bases not matched to a gene: 11.